This TCR beta chain was sequenced for a study of blood T cell repertoires in COVID-19 (dated by TCRdb to about 2020). About the full investigation: The collaborator samples originated in the United States, Italy and Spain and spanned the acute and convalescent phases of COVID-19. The prospective study material was composed of cDNA or gDNA derived from T cells, B-cell-depleted T cells, or PBMCs. Subjects who had been exposed to COVID-19, were actively infected with it, or had recovered from it provided the deeply sampled blood TCRbeta repertoires that made up the dataset. The repertoires were made available in a free public database intended to serve as a resource for research on the immune response to SARS-CoV-2. The samples were drawn from the first 160 participants of the ongoing ImmuneRACE study and from 1,254 subjects provided by 6 global collaborators. Nearly every sample came with metadata listing a de-identified subject ID, COVID-19 status, age in years and sex. HLA class I and class II types, where available, came from metadata supplied by the sample provider rather than from assay-based typing.

At least ten counts were recorded for this clone. Its specific antigen is unknown. No much larger clone exists at a distance of one base, and base qualities are not known. In the prospective study, participants were about 18 to 100 years old, resided in 24 geographic areas of the United States, and were enrolled through a virtual design. In the prospective study, cohorts were assigned on the basis of participant-reported clinical history obtained from a screening survey and a study questionnaire. ImmuneRACE Cohort 3 recovered participants were defined by two consecutive negative NP/OP PCR tests, healthcare professional clearance, or symptom resolution. Mobile phlebotomists in the prospective study collected whole blood, serum and a nasopharyngeal or oropharyngeal swab from every participant. Additional blood draws and questionnaires over a 2-month period could optionally be provided by prospective study participants. Prospective study blood samples were shipped either frozen or at room temperature before DNA extraction.

What the research found in general, with its limitations: How much clinical and demographic metadata was included differed by source and by participant, and the metadata was provided uncurated.

V is cut by 6 bases and J by 11 bases, and the space between the germline ends is 13 bases. Inclusive of the bounding cysteine and phenylalanine, the CDR3 is 11 residues long. Only the CDR3 region is kept as DNA, spanning 33 bases read in frame from base 1. TCRbeta CDR3 regions were amplified from genomic DNA using the immunoSEQ Assay, a bias-controlled multiplex PCR. From the authors' description of their analysis: Nucleated cell counts per sample were estimated from amplification of reference gene primers within the assay. Sequence reads were collapsed and filtered to measure the absolute abundance of every unique TCRbeta CDR3 rearrangement. For each sample, productive Simpson clonality was calculated by taking the square root of Simpson's diversity index across productive rearrangements. The source is immuneACCESS, and TCRdb retained only in-frame sequences with V and J called. Part of the clones is not carried over; for the studies checked, unresolved V genes explain less than half of this, and the remainder is unexplained. V and J calls and clone size come straight from that table; D and trimming were deduced from the DNA. In all, the sample holds approximately 220,000 clones, and around 83% of those were seen once. Less than 7% of the sample belongs to the ten largest clones.

The rearranged segments are TRBV12-3 or TRBV12-4 and TRBJ1-1, with a tentative D gene TRBD1 over 6 matching bases. The clonotype was recovered from a woman aged 40-49 years who had recovered from COVID-19. The sequencing sample was made of PBMCs or T cells enriched from blood (not recorded which). The CDR3: CASRGGRSAFF. In nucleotides, the sequence is TGTGCCAGCAGGGGGGGGCGTTCGGCTTTCTTT.